The 23 T cell receptor beta chains below were found in one sample sequenced in a study of CD8+CD57+ T cells in acquired aplastic anemia. Profiling of TCR beta VDJ combinations and CDR3 sequences used genomic DNA as template. TCRdb recomputed calls from the reads with MiXCR, one row per CDR3 protein. The data contain some 210,000 distinct CDR3 sequences, around 60% of them singletons. Sequences were obtained from sorted CD4+, CD8+, or CD8+CD57+ T cells (not recorded which) from PBMCs. These TCRs come from a human donor in good health.

The sample holds many counts of this clonotype. The chain combines TRBV6-1 with TRBJ1-1, with D unresolved. The V end was cut by 6 bases, the J end by 6 bases, with 14 bases between. Per germline, CDR1 MNHNS and CDR2 SASEGT. The CDR3 spans 13 residues. The CDR3 loop is CASRPGPVAEAFF. The DNA of the CDR3 is TGTGCCAGCAGGCCGGGCCCGGTGGCTGAAGCTTTCTTT.

The CDR3 nucleotides read TGCAGTGCTAGGGTTCCAGCAACTAATGAAAAACTGTTTTTT. Encoded protein: CSARVPATNEKLFF. This chain joins TRBV20-1 and TRBJ1-4; unclear D gene. Germline-derived CDR1 and CDR2 are DFQATT and SNEGSKA (reference sequence). This CDR3 comprises 14 residues. V lost 3 bases and J lost 0, with 8 bases in between.

The gene calls are TRBV6-1 and TRBJ2-1, with 9 positions matching TRBD2. The germline V gene encodes CDR1 MNHNS and CDR2 SASEGT. This CDR3 has 17 amino acids. V gave up 5 bases and J gave up 6 bases; unmatched junction bases: 14. The CDR3 DNA follows: TGTGCCAGCAGTTACTCGGGGTGGGTAGCGGGGGCCAATGAGCAGTTCTTC. Translation: CASSYSGWVAGANEQFF.

This chain links TRBV25-1 with TRBJ1-1; possible D gene TRBD1, 5 bases. The length of the CDR3 is 14 residues. The V end was cut by 2 bases, the J end by 8 bases, with 15 bases between. Germline V gene lookup returns CDR1 MGHDK and CDR2 SYGVNS. CDR3 nucleotides: TGTGCCAGCAGTGAAATGACAGCTAGCGGAGAAGCTTTCTTT. Its translation: CASSEMTASGEAFF.

A few counts support this clonotype. V gene TRBV7-8 combines with J gene TRBJ1-5, with D possibly matching TRBD1 (5 bases). Trimming stripped 3 bases from V and 3 bases from J, with 9 bases between. The CDR3 loop spans 14 amino acids. The germline gives CDR1 SGHVS, CDR2 FQNEAQ. This CDR3 reads CASSFGGLNQPQHF. The CDR3 DNA follows: TGTGCCAGCAGCTTTGGGGGACTCAATCAGCCCCAGCATTTT.

The gene calls are TRBV7-8 and TRBJ2-2; 11 positions agree with TRBD1. CDR1 and CDR2 (germline): SGHVS, FQNEAQ. This CDR3 has 16 residues. The J segment lost 5 bases and the V segment lost 5 bases, leaving 7 bases of the junction unmatched. The CDR3 nucleotides read TGTGCCAGCAGCCTAAGGGGGACAGGGGGAACCGGGGAGCTGTTTTTT. Protein: CASSLRGTGGTGELFF.

The gene calls are TRBV29-1 and TRBJ1-2, with D uncertain. Germline V gene sequence: CDR1 SQVTM, CDR2 ANQGSEA. Trimming pared 3 bases from V and 4 bases from J, leaving 12 bases between. The CDR3 covers 13 residues. The DNA for the CDR3 is TGCAGCGTTGATCCCCCGGGGAGCTATGGCTACACCTTC. Its translation: CSVDPPGSYGYTF.

As regards this clonotype: The junction and the germline gene differ at one end; a read error may be behind it. V gene TRBV9 combines with J gene TRBJ2-7; D tentatively reads TRBD1 or TRBD2 (5 bases each). CDR3 size: 14 residues. Germline V gene sequence: CDR1 SGDLS, CDR2 YYNGEE. CDR3 nucleotide sequence: TGTGCCAGCAGAACAGACCTCGGGGCATACGGGCAGTACTTC. Protein: CASRTDLGAYGQYF.

J is TRBJ1-2 and V is TRBV5-1; 9 bases map to TRBD1. Unmatched junction bases numbered 7, after V lost 3 bases and J lost 4 bases. CDR1 and CDR2 (germline): SGHRS, YFSETQ. The CDR3 runs to 15 residues. CDR3: CASSSEGQGTYGYTF. CDR3 bases: TGCGCCAGCAGCTCAGAGGGACAGGGCACCTATGGCTACACCTTC.

This chain connects TRBV7-2 to TRBJ2-7; D may be TRBD1 or TRBD2 (6 bases each). The CDR3 is 16 amino acids. Germline CDR1 SGHTA, CDR2 FQGNSA. V lost 0 bases and J lost 2, with 14 bases in between. The DNA of the CDR3 is TGTGCCAGCAGCTTAGCGGGGGGCGGTAGCGCCTACGAGCAGTACTTC. Translated, it gives CASSLAGGGSAYEQYF.

The J gene is TRBJ2-1, the V gene TRBV7-9; D possibly corresponds to TRBD1 (6 bases). Between the trimmed V and J ends, which lost 1 base and 7 bases, there was a span of 11 bases. The CDR3 contains 14 residues. The germline V gene has CDR1 SEHNR and CDR2 FQNEAQ (reference sequence). DNA for the CDR3: TGTGCCAGCAGCTTAGACGCAGGGGAGAATGAGCAGTTCTTC. It is translated as CASSLDAGENEQFF.

The chain couples TRBV5-1 to TRBJ2-1; TRBD2 agrees at 8 bases. Trimming removed 0 bases from V and 8 bases from J; junction bases left unmatched: 13. Per the germline V gene, CDR1 is SGHRS and CDR2 is YFSETQ. The CDR3 covers 17 residues. The CDR3 is CASSLEVSGGSVDEQFF. CDR3 nucleotide sequence: TGCGCCAGCAGCTTGGAGGTGAGCGGGGGCTCGGTCGATGAGCAGTTCTTC.

The sample holds many counts of this clonotype. This rearrangement joins TRBV6-2 or TRBV6-3 to TRBJ1-5; D remains unclear. The ends were cut back, 2 bases at V and 0 bases at J, with 11 bases in the middle. Germline CDR1 MNHEY, CDR2 SVGEGT. This CDR3 comprises 16 residues. CDR3 in amino acids: CASSYLLRVSNQPQHF. For the CDR3, the DNA is TGTGCCAGCAGTTACCTCCTCCGGGTTAGCAATCAGCCCCAGCATTTT.

With regard to this clonotype: One end of the junction is discordant with germline, which a read error may explain. V and J are TRBV7-6 and TRBJ2-5, with D hard to call. This CDR3 contains 16 residues. The V gene's germline CDR1 is SGHVS and CDR2 FNYEAQ. The chain's CDR3 is CASSLARSGDQGTQYF. The CDR3 DNA is TGTGCCAGCAGCTTAGCTAGATCCGGCGACCAAGGGACCCAGTACTTC.

This chain's CDR3 is CASSSPPGYTF. CDR3 DNA sequence: TGTGCCAGCAGCTCCCCCCCCGGCTACACCTTC. This chain connects TRBV12-3 or TRBV12-4 to TRBJ1-2; unclear D gene. V dropped 6 bases and J dropped 8 bases, with 10 bases sitting between them. The CDR3 is made up of 11 amino acids.

This clonotype was detected a few times. This chain links TRBV20-1 with TRBJ2-7; TRBD1 is a possible D gene (5 bases). Trimming pared 6 bases from V and 4 bases from J, leaving 13 bases between. Germline-derived CDR1 and CDR2 are DFQATT and SNEGSKA (reference sequence). The CDR3 contains 12 residues. The CDR3 coding sequence is TGCAGTGCGCAGACAGAAGATTACGAGCAGTACTTC. This sequence encodes CSAQTEDYEQYF.

The chain carries TRBV19 and TRBJ1-1; 8 bases are a match to TRBD1. V gave up 4 bases and J gave up 1 base; unmatched junction bases: 5. The CDR3 has 15 residues. Per germline, CDR1 LNHDA and CDR2 SQIVND (reference sequence). The DNA of the CDR3 is TGTGCCAGTAGTACCGGGACAGGTGAGAACACTGAAGCTTTCTTT. This sequence encodes CASSTGTGENTEAFF.

The rearrangement links TRBV10-1 to TRBJ2-1; D is perhaps TRBD2 (6 bases). The germline CDR1 and CDR2 sequences are WNHNN and SYGVQD (reference sequence). Trimming took off 2 bases at V and 3 bases at J, with 14 bases between the two ends. This CDR3 has 16 amino acids. CDR3 in DNA: TGCGCCAGCAGTGAGCGCCTAGCGAGCTTCTACAATGAGCAGTTCTTC. Translated, it gives CASSERLASFYNEQFF.

This clonotype has a single count. The J gene is TRBJ2-3, the V gene TRBV2, with unresolved D. CDR3 length equals 13 residues. Trimming stripped 4 bases from V and 6 bases from J, with 11 bases between. Per germline, CDR1 SNHLY and CDR2 FYNNEI. The CDR3 spells CASSVLEIDTQYF. In nucleotides, the CDR3 is TGTGCCAGCAGTGTTCTGGAAATTGATACGCAGTATTTT.

The rearrangement joins TRBV7-8 to TRBJ2-7; 9 nucleotides agree with TRBD1. CDR3 length: 15 amino acids. V was pared by 5 bases and J by 7 bases, with 12 bases of the junction left unmatched. CDR1 is SGHVS, CDR2 FQNEAQ, per germline. The CDR3 sequence: CASSQVSGQGSEQYF. In DNA, the CDR3 is TGTGCCAGCAGCCAAGTCTCGGGACAGGGCTCAGAGCAGTACTTC.

The gene calls are TRBV2 and TRBJ1-6; D is uncertain. The CDR3 is made up of 14 amino acids. V lost 2 bases and J 6 bases, leaving 8 bases between the germline ends. Germline lookup yields CDR1 SNHLY and CDR2 FYNNEI. The CDR3 DNA reads as TGTGCCAGCAGTGAAAGAGGGCGTAATTCACCCCTCCACTTT. It is translated as CASSERGRNSPLHF.

The genes are TRBV7-8 and TRBJ1-6; the match to TRBD1 covers 10 bases. The CDR3 loop spans 17 amino acids. V shed 3 bases, J shed 0 bases, and the junction held 2 bases outside the gene matches. Germline CDR1 is SGHVS and CDR2 is FQNEAQ. The CDR3 bases are TGTGCCAGCAGCTTTGGACAGGGGGACTCCTATAATTCACCCCTCCACTTT. As protein: CASSFGQGDSYNSPLHF. The full variable domain, in which reference TRBV7-8 and TRBJ1-6 provide the parts outside the CDR3, is GAGVSQSPRYKVAKRGQDVALRCDPISGHVSLFWYQQALGQGPEFLTYFQNEAQLDKSGLPSDRFFAERPEGSVSTLKIQRTQQEDSAVYLCASSFGQGDSYNSPLHFGNGTRLTVT.

The chain recombines TRBV24-1 with TRBJ1-5; tentatively, D is TRBD1 (5 bases). Germline CDR1 KGHDR, CDR2 SFDVKD. V lost 4 bases and J lost 1, with 13 bases in between. This CDR3 has 16 residues. CDR3: CATSDPQTASNQPQHF. CDR3 DNA: TGTGCCACCAGTGACCCCCAGACAGCCAGCAATCAGCCCCAGCATTTT.